Given below is one T cell receptor beta chain in context. Antigen specificity is unknown. Terminally differentiated effector memory CD45RA+ cells were excluded from the naive CD8 cells, which were CD45RO-negative and positively selected for CCR7. Only Caucasian adults living in Nashville, Tennessee served as donors. The protocol was immunoSEQ multiplex PCR, while the TCRdb copy is restricted to in-frame clones and leaves out a portion. Of more than 500,000 clones detected, 85% to 95% appear once; the ten largest clones hold around 0.12%. This specimen belongs to a study of shared clonotypes between healthy human individuals. Findings and limits, study-wide: Estimated richness was generally greater in naive than memory subsets. It was the non-shared clonotypes that had lower generation probabilities than clonotypes shared by all four donors.

The TCR was taken from a woman between 25 and 40 years old in good health. The sequencing input was naive CD8+ T cells sorted from blood.

The CDR3: CASGLHSGAYNEQFF. In DNA, the CDR3 is TGTGCCAGCGGACTTCATAGCGGGGCGTACAATGAGCAGTTCTTC. This chain joins TRBV27 and TRBJ2-1; 8 nucleotides align to TRBD2. V lost 8 bases to trimming and J lost 4 bases; unmatched junction nucleotides: 10. The CDR3 spans 15 residues. Per germline, CDR1 MNHEY and CDR2 SMNVEV (reference sequence).